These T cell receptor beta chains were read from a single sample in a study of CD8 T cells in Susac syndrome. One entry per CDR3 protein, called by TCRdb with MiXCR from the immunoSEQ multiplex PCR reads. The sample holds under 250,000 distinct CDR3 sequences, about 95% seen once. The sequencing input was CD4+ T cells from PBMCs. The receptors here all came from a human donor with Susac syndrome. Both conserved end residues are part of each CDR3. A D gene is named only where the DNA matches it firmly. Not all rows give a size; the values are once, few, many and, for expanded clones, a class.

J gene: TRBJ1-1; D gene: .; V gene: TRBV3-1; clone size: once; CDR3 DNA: TGTGCCAGCAGCCAAGTAGCAACAGGTGGTGAAGCTTTCTTT; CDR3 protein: CASSQVATGGEAFF
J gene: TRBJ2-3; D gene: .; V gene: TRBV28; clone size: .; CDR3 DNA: TGTGCCAGCAGTTCCAACCTTTGGCGGGGTGCCTCTAGCACAGATACGCAGTATTTT; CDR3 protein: CASSSNLWRGASSTDTQYF
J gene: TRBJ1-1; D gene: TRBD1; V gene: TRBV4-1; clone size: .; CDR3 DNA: TGCGCCAGCAGCCAAGAAGGCAGGGGGGCCCTGAACACTGAAGCTTTCTTT; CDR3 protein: CASSQEGRGALNTEAFF
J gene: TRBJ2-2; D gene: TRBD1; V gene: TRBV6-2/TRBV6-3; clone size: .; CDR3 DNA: TGTGCCAGCAGACTGACAGGGCTCACCGGGGAGCTGTTTTTT; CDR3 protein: CASRLTGLTGELFF
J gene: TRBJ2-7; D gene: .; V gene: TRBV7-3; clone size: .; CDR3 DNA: TGTGCCAGCAGCTTCGGGGGACAGATGACCTACGAGCAGTACTTC; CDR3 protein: CASSFGGQMTYEQYF
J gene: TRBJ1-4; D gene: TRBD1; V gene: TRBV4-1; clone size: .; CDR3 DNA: TGCGCCAGCAGCTCAACGACAGGGGGCAGGAAACTGTTTTTT; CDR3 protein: CASSSTTGGRKLFF
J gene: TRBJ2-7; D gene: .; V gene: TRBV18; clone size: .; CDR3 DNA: TGTGCCAGCAACCCCGGGACTGCTAGCTACGAGCAGTACTTC; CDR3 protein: CASNPGTASYEQYF
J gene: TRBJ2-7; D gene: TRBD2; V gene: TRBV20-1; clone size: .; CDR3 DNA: TGCAGTGCTAGACCCATCTCACTAGCGGGGGGCCACGGGGAGCAGTACTTC; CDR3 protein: CSARPISLAGGHGEQYF
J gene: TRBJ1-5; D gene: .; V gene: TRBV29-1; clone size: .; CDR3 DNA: TGCAGCGTAAACGACAGCAATCAGCCCCAGCATTTT; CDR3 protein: CSVNDSNQPQHF
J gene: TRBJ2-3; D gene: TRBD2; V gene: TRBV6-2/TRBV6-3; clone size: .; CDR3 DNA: TGTGCCAGCAGTACTAGCGGAATGGGCACAGATACGCAGTATTTT; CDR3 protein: CASSTSGMGTDTQYF
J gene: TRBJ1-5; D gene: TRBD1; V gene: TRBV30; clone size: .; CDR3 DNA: TGTGCCTGGAGTGGACAGGGGGCAGGGTATAGCAATCAGCCCCAGCATTTT; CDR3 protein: CAWSGQGAGYSNQPQHF
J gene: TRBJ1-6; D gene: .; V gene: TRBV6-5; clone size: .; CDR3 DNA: TGTGCCAGCAGCCGACAGGCCCCGGGGTCACCCCTCCACTTT; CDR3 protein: CASSRQAPGSPLHF
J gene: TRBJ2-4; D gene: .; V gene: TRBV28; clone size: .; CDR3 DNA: TGTGCCAGCACCTTTACGACAGATATCGGTGACATTCAGTACTTC; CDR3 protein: CASTFTTDIGDIQYF
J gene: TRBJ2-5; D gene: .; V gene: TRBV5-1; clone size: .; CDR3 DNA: TGCGCCAGCAGCACAGGGGACTCCCAAGAGACCCAGTACTTC; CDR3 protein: CASSTGDSQETQYF
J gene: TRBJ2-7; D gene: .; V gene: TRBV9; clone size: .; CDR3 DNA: TGTGCCAGCAGCGTAGAGGTCAGCTCCTACGAGCAGTACTTC; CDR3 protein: CASSVEVSSYEQYF
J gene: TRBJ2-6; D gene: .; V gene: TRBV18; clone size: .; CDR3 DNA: TGTGCCAGCTCACCCCCGGTGGGACCTGGGGCCAACGTCCTGACTTTC; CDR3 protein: CASSPPVGPGANVLTF
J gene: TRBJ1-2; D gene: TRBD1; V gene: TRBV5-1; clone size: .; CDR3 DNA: TGCGCCAGCAGCCGGACAGGAGGCCATGGCTACACCTTC; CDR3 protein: CASSRTGGHGYTF
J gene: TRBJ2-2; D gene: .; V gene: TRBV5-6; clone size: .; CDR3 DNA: TGTGCCAGCAGCTTGAAACAGGGACCGAGGGGCGGGGAGCTGTTTTTT; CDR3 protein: CASSLKQGPRGGELFF
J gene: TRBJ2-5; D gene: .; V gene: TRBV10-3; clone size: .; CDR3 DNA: TGTGCCATCGCCGGGACGGAACAAGAGACCCAGTACTTC; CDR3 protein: CAIAGTEQETQYF
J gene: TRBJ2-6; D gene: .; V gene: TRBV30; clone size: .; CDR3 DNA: TGTGCCTGGAGTGTTGTGCCCTCTGGGGCCAACGTCCTGACTTTC; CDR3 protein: CAWSVVPSGANVLTF
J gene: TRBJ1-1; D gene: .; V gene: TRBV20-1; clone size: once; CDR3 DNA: TGCAGTGCTAGAGTCCAGAACACTGAAGCTTTCTTT; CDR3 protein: CSARVQNTEAFF
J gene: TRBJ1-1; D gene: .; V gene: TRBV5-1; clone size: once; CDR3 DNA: TGCGCCAGCAGCTTGGGGACAGCGTACCAAGCTTTCTTT; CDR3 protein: CASSLGTAYQAFF
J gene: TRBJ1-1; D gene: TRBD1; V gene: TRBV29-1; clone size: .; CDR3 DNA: TGCAGCGTTGACAGGGGGCCCACTGAAGCTTTCTTT; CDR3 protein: CSVDRGPTEAFF
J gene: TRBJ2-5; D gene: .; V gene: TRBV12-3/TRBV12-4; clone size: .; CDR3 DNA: TGTGCCAGCAGTTTACGTTCTCAAGAGACCCAGTACTTC; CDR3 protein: CASSLRSQETQYF
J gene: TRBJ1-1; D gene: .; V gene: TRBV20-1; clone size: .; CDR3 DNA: TGCAGTGCTAGCGATCAGGGCAGGGATGGAGTGAACACTGAAGCTTTCTTT; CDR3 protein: CSASDQGRDGVNTEAFF
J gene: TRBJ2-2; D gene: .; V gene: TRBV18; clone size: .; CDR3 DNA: TGTGCCAGCTCACCAAGTGGGGCAACGAACACCGGGGAGCTGTTTTTT; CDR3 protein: CASSPSGATNTGELFF
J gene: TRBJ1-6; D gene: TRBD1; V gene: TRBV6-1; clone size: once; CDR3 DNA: TGTGCCAGCAGCCAGGGGGGTAGCTCCTATAATTCACCCCTCCACTTT; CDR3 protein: CASSQGGSSYNSPLHF
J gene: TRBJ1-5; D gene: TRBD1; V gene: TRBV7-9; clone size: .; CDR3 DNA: TGTGCCAGCACCGACAGGGAAAGGAGCAATCAGCCCCAGCATTTT; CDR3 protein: CASTDRERSNQPQHF
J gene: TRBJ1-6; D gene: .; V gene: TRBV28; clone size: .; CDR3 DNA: TGTGCCAGCAGCGGTGGGATTTCACCCCTCCACTTT; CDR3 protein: CASSGGISPLHF
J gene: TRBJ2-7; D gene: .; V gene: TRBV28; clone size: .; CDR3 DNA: TGTGCCAGCAGTTCACAGGGATCCGACGAGCAGTACTTC; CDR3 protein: CASSSQGSDEQYF
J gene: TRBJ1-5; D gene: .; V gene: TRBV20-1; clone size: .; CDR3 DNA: TGCAGTGCCTTACCTCCGCGGGGCAGCAATCAGCCCCAGCATTTT; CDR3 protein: CSALPPRGSNQPQHF
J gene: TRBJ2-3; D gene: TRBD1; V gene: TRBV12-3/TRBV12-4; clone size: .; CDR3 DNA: TGTGCCAGCAGCCCTCTTCCGGGACAGGGGCCCCCAGATACGCAGTATTTT; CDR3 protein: CASSPLPGQGPPDTQYF
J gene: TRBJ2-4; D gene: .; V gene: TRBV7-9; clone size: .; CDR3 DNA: TGTGCCAGCAGCTTACTCAGGATAGCCAAAAACATTCAGTACTTC; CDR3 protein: CASSLLRIAKNIQYF
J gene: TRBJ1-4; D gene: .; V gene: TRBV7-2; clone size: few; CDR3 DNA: TGTGCCAGCAGCTGGTCAACTAATGAAAAACTGTTTTTT; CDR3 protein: CASSWSTNEKLFF
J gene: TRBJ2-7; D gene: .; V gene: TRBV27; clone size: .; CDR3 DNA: TGTGCCAGCAGTTTAATTGCGGGACAAAAATTCGCGCAGTACTTC; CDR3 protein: CASSLIAGQKFAQYF
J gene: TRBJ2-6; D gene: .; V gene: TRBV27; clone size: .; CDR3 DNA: TGTGCCAGCAGCTTCCGGATTTCTGGGGCCAACGTCCTGACTTTC; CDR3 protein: CASSFRISGANVLTF
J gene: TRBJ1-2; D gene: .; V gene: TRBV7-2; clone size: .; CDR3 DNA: TGTGCCAGCAGCTTAGCGTTTTCCCCTGCAGGGGACTATGGCTACACCTTC; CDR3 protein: CASSLAFSPAGDYGYTF
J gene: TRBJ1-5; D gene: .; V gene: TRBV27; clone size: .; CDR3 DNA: TGTGCCAGCAGTCCCGGGCCGGATAGCAATCAGCCCCAGCATTTT; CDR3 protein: CASSPGPDSNQPQHF
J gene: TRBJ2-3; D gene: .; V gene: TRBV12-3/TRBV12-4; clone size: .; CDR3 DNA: TGTGCCAGCAGTCCCGCCGGGGCTAGCGTGGGGACAGATACGCAGTATTTT; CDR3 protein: CASSPAGASVGTDTQYF
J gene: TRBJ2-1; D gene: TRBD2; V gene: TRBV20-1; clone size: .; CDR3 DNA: TGCAGTGCTCCGGGGGCGGGAGGTCGTGGTGAGCAGTTCTTC; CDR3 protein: CSAPGAGGRGEQFF
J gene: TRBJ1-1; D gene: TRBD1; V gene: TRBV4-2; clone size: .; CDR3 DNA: TGTGCCAGCAGCCAAGGGGACAGTGTGAACACTGAAGCTTTCTTT; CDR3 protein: CASSQGDSVNTEAFF
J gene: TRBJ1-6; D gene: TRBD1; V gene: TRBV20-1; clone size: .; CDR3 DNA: TGCAGTGCTAGCAGGGGGGGGACAGTTGATAATTCACCCCTCCACTTT; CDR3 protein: CSASRGGTVDNSPLHF
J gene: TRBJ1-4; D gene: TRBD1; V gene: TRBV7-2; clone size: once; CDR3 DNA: TGTGCCAGCGCAGTCGAACAGGGGAATGAAAAACTGTTTTTT; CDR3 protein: CASAVEQGNEKLFF
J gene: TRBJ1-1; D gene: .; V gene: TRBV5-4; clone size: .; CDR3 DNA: TGTGCCAGCAGCTCCCCGGGAATTGGCACTGAAGCTTTCTTT; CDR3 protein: CASSSPGIGTEAFF
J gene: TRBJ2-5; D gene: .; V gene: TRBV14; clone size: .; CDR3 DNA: TGTGCCAGCAGCCCCCTCGAGGGAGTCGAGACCCAGTACTTC; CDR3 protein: CASSPLEGVETQYF
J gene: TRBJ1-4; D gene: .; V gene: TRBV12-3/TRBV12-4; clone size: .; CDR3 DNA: TGTGCCAGCGGTGGGGACATGACTAATGAAAAACTGTTTTTT; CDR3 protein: CASGGDMTNEKLFF
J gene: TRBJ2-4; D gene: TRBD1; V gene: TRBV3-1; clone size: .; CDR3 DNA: TGTGCCAGCAGCCAAGAAATCGGTGTCAGGGGGAAACTGTACTTC; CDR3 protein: CASSQEIGVRGKLYF
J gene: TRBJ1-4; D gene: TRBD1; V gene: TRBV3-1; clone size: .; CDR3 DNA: TGTGCCAGCAGCCAACTTGGACAGGGTGAATATGAAAAACTGTTTTTT; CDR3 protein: CASSQLGQGEYEKLFF
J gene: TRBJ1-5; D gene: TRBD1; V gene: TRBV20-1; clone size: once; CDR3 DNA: TGCAGTGCTCTCGGGACAGCTAATCAGCCCCAGCATTTT; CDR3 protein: CSALGTANQPQHF
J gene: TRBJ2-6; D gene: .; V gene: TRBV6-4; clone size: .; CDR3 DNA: TGTGCCAGCAGTAAAGGACAGCCCTCTGGGGCCAACGTCCTGACTTTC; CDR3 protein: CASSKGQPSGANVLTF
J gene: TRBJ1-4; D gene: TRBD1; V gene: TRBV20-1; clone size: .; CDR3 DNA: TGCAGTGCTAGAGAGGGGACAGGGAATGAAAAACTGTTTTTT; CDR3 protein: CSAREGTGNEKLFF
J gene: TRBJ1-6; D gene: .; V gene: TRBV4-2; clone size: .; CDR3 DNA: TGTGCCAGCAGCCAACACACCGACCCTAATTCACCCCTCCACTTT; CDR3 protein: CASSQHTDPNSPLHF